These 13 T cell receptor beta chains came from one sample sequenced in a study of T cell responses to AZD1222 COVID-19 vaccine (dated by TCRdb to about 2021). Library preparation employed the immunoSEQ multiplex PCR assay. TCRdb retrieved this table from immuneACCESS and kept in-frame rearrangements only. Not all clones are present; in checked studies, unresolved V genes account for under half, and no reason is known for the remainder. Recorded for this sample are approximately 210,000 clones; approximately 90% of them occurred a single time. Around 3.5% of the sample comes from the top ten. The label giving this sample's time point can be read as: about 28 days (+/-7) after the second vaccine dose. The material sequenced was peripheral blood, taken 28 days after the second AZD1222 dose. The origin of the receptors is an adult who received the AZD1222 COVID-19 vaccine.

The chain combines TRBV5-6 with TRBJ1-1, with D perhaps TRBD1 (5 bases). This CDR3 has 15 residues. Looked up from germline, CDR1 is SGHDT and CDR2 is YYEEEE. Trimming pared 6 bases from V and 2 bases from J, leaving 17 bases between. The CDR3 loop reads CASTLGQEFNTEAFF. CDR3 sequence (DNA): TGTGCCAGCACCCTGGGGCAGGAATTCAACACTGAAGCTTTCTTT.

The rearrangement links TRBV29-1 to TRBJ1-4, with 7 bases lining up with TRBD1. Germline V CDR1 and CDR2: SQVTM, ANQGSEA. The ends lost 7 bases at V and 6 bases at J; junction bases unmatched: 14. This CDR3 has 15 residues. In DNA, the CDR3 is TGCAGCGCTTCATCTTCCGGGACAGCGTATGAAAAACTGTTTTTT. This translates into CSASSSGTAYEKLFF. Using reference TRBV29-1 and TRBJ1-4 for the parts outside the CDR3, the full variable domain is SAVISQKPSRDICQRGTSLTIQCQVDSQVTMMFWYRQQPGQSLTLIATANQGSEATYESGFVIDKFPISRPNLTFSTLTVSNMSPEDSSIYLCSASSSGTAYEKLFFGSGTQLSVL.

This chain connects TRBV14 to TRBJ2-7; 7 bases align to TRBD1. The V and J ends lost 0 bases and 6 bases, in that order; junction bases with no gene match: 2. CDR1 is SGHDN and CDR2 is FVKESK in the germline V gene. This CDR3 contains 13 residues. Here the CDR3 reads CASSQDGQVEQYF. In DNA, the CDR3 is TGTGCCAGCAGCCAAGATGGACAGGTCGAGCAGTACTTC.

V and J are TRBV27 and TRBJ2-6, with D unresolved. Germline values: CDR1 MNHEY, CDR2 SMNVEV (reference sequence). The CDR3 has 15 residues. Trimming cost V 4 bases and J 0 bases, with 7 bases left between them. CDR3 nucleotides: TGTGCCAGCAGTTCAGGCTTCTCTGGGGCCAACGTCCTGACTTTC. Its translation is CASSSGFSGANVLTF.

The gene calls are TRBV11-1 and TRBJ2-3; D uncertain. V shed 3 bases and J shed 4 bases, with 8 bases lying between them. This CDR3 is 13 amino acids long. Germline V lookup: CDR1 SGHAT, CDR2 FQDESV (reference sequence). The CDR3 reads CASSFRVADTQYF. In DNA form, the CDR3 reads TGTGCCAGCAGCTTTAGGGTAGCAGATACGCAGTATTTT.

This sequence joins TRBV6-5 and TRBJ1-2; D unclear. V dropped 6 bases and J dropped 4 bases, with 18 bases sitting between them. The CDR3 runs to 15 residues. From germline, CDR1 is MNHEY and CDR2 SVGAGI. CDR3 in amino acids: CASRDPSSPPYGYTF. The CDR3 bases are TGTGCCAGCAGGGACCCGTCCAGCCCCCCCTATGGCTACACCTTC.

The rearrangement joins TRBV5-4 to TRBJ2-1; 7 nucleotides agree with TRBD2. With 2 bases clipped from V and 4 bases from J, the junction kept 9 bases outside the gene matches. The length of the CDR3 is 16 residues. Germline-derived CDR1 and CDR2 are SGHNT and YYREEE (reference sequence). In DNA, the CDR3 is TGTGCCAGCAGCTTCGGAGCGGGAAGGGTGTACAATGAGCAGTTCTTC. This gives the protein CASSFGAGRVYNEQFF.

The CDR3 loop is CASSQTGQGGNLAYSNQPQHF. The CDR3 nucleotides read TGCGCCAGCAGCCAAACAGGACAGGGGGGAAACCTGGCCTATAGCAATCAGCCCCAGCATTTT. The chain uses TRBV4-1 and TRBJ1-5; TRBD1 aligns across 10 bases. The CDR3 runs to 21 residues. The germline gives CDR1 MGHRA, CDR2 YSYEKL. J lost 0 bases, V lost 2 bases, and 16 bases had no gene match.

This clone was seen only once. The gene calls are TRBV19 and TRBJ1-4, with a tentative D call TRBD1 (5 bases). Between the trimmed V and J ends, which lost 7 bases and 0 bases, there was a span of 15 bases. This CDR3 spans 16 amino acids. Germline V gives CDR1 LNHDA, CDR2 SQIVND (reference sequence). CDR3 DNA: TGTGCCAGTATCGATGGGGGGAAGGCAACTAATGAAAAACTGTTTTTT. It specifies CASIDGGKATNEKLFF.

V and J are TRBV6-2 or TRBV6-3 and TRBJ1-5, with a tentative D call TRBD1 (6 bases). This CDR3 region has 18 residues. The V end was cut by 5 bases, the J end by 2 bases, with 22 bases between. Per germline, CDR1 MNHEY and CDR2 SVGEGT. CDR3 region: CASSPRPVTGYGNQPQHF. The CDR3 bases are TGTGCCAGCAGTCCACGCCCTGTAACAGGGTACGGCAATCAGCCCCAGCATTTT.

The V call is TRBV18, the J call TRBJ1-1; no clear D gene. The CDR3 is 13 residues long. Germline V gene lookup returns CDR1 KGHSH and CDR2 LQKENI. Trimming left V 0 bases short and J 7 bases short, with 9 bases between. The chain's CDR3 is CASSPPMAGEAFF. CDR3 DNA: TGTGCCAGCTCACCACCGATGGCCGGTGAAGCTTTCTTT.

The J gene is TRBJ2-7, the V gene TRBV27; 7 nucleotides align to TRBD2. Germline CDR1 reads MNHEY; CDR2 reads SMNVEV (reference sequence). The V and J ends lost 6 bases and 1 base, in that order; junction bases with no gene match: 12. CDR3 size: 16 residues. CDR3 in DNA: TGTGCCAGCAGCTCTAAGGTCAGCGGGAAGTCCTACGAGCAGTACTTC. This translates into CASSSKVSGKSYEQYF.

This clone showed up just a few times. The V call is TRBV20-1, the J call TRBJ2-1; the match to TRBD2 covers 12 bases. In germline, CDR1 is DFQATT, CDR2 SNEGSKA (reference sequence). The junction had 8 bases not matched to a gene; V was cut back by 3 bases and J by 8 bases. CDR3 length: 15 residues. This CDR3 is CSASGATSGSDEQFF. Written as DNA, the CDR3 is TGCAGTGCTAGTGGCGCGACTAGCGGGAGTGATGAGCAGTTCTTC.